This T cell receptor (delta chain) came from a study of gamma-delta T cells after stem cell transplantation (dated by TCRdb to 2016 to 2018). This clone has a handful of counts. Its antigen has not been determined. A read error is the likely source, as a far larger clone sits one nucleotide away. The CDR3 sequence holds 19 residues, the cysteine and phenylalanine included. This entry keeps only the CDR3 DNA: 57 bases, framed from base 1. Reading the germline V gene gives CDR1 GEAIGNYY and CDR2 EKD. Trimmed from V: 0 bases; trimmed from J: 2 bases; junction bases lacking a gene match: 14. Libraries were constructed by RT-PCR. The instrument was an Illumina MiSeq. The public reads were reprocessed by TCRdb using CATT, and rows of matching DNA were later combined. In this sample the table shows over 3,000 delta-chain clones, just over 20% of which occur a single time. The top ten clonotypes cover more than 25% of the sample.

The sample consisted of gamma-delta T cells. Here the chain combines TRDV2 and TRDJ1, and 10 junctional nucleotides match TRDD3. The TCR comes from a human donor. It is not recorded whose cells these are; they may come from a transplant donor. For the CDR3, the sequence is CACDTVPIRGIRLTDKLIF. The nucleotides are TGTGCCTGTGACACCGTACCAATCCGGGGGATACGCTTGACCGATAAACTCATCTTT.